The entry below describes one TCR beta chain. Its specificity is unknown. This entry is derived from a study of cytomegalovirus exposure and HLA in healthy donors. Study context: Of all 400 or so donors who were genotyped, roughly 81% belonged to the Caucasian-associated ancestry cluster.

Both 60 Vbeta primers and 13 Jbeta primers went into the PCR. Per the original methods: In a later analysis, about 11 million of some 80 million unique beta chains occurred in at least two donors. Here immunoSEQ multiplex PCR was the method, and the copy in TCRdb shows in-frame clones only, minus some. V, J and clone size reflect that table, while D and trimming were determined from the DNA. The table shows some 220,000 clones, with about 80% occurring only once. Notes on the study in general: A link between a missense DCLRE1C variant and TCR beta V- and J-gene trimming emerged from a later analysis.

It was healthy bone marrow donors who served as donors. The sequence came from a woman between 55 and 75 years old in good health and CMV-seropositive. What was sequenced was PBMCs.

The CDR3 DNA sequence: TGTGCCAGCAGCCAACAGGGCTCTGGGGCCAACGTCCTGACTTTC. This sequence encodes CASSQQGSGANVLTF. This chain connects TRBV7-9 to TRBJ2-6, with D tentatively TRBD1 (6 bases). Germline values: CDR1 SEHNR, CDR2 FQNEAQ (reference sequence). The CDR3 consists of 15 residues. V lost 5 bases and J lost 0, with 8 bases in between.